The sequence of this TCR beta chain was determined in a study of blood T cell repertoires in COVID-19. Study-level information: The origin of the acute and convalescent COVID-19 samples was the United States, Italy and Spain. Sample material is recorded as cDNA or gDNA derived from T cells, B-cell-depleted T cells, or PBMCs.

Germline CDR1 SGHRS, CDR2 YFSETQ. The V gene end was trimmed by 4 bases and the J gene end by 0 bases; junction bases not matched to a gene: 14. The length of the CDR3 is 19 residues. As originally analysed: Using reference gene primer amplification, nucleated cell counts were estimated. Data came from immunoSEQ multiplex PCR; TCRdb stores just in-frame clones and leaves some out. V, J and clone size derive from that table, while D and trimming were established from the DNA sequence. Altogether about 110,000 clones are present, around four fifths being singletons, with the ten largest covering roughly 20%.

Source material: peripheral blood. The receptor comes from a woman aged 60 to 75 with acute or convalescent COVID-19. The V call is TRBV5-1, the J call TRBJ1-5; 9 bases map to TRBD1. This CDR3 is CASSPSWTGDTYSNQPQHF. In DNA, the CDR3 is TGCGCCAGCAGCCCGTCCTGGACAGGGGATACTTATAGCAATCAGCCCCAGCATTTT.